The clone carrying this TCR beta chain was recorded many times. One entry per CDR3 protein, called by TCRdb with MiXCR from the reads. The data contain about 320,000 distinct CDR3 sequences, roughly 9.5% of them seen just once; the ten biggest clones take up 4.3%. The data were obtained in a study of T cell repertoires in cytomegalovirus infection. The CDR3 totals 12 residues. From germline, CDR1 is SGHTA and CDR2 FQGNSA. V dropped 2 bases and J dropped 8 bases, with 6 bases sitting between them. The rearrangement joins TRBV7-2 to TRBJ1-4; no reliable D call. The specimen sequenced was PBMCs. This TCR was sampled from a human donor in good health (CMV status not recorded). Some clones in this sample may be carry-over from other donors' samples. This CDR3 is CASSLLGEKLFF. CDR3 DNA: TGTGCCAGCAGCTTACTCGGAGAAAAACTGTTTTTT.